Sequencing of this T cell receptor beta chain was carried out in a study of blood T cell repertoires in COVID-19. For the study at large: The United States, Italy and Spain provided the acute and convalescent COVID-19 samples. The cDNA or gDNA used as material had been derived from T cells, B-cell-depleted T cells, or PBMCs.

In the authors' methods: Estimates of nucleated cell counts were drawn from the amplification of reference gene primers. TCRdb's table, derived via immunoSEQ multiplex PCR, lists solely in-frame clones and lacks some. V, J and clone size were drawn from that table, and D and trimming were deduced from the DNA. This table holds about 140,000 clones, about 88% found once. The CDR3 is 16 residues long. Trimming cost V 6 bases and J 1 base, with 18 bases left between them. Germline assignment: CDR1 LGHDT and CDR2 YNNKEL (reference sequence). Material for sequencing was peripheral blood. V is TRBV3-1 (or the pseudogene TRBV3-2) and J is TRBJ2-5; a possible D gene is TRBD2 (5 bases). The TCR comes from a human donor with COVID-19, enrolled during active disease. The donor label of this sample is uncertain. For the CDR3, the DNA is TGTGCCAGCAGTCCTTCTTCGGACTCTGTCCAAGAGACCCAGTACTTC. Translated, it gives CASSPSSDSVQETQYF.